The 7 T cell receptor beta chains given below trace back to one sample, sequenced in a study of blood T cell repertoires in COVID-19. Profiled with immunoSEQ multiplex PCR; TCRdb holds only in-frame clones, not every one. The sample lists 350,000 or so clones; around 87% were seen once. Sequenced sample: peripheral blood. Every receptor here comes from a woman younger than 45 with COVID-19, enrolled during active disease.

This clone occurred a few times. This rearrangement joins TRBV29-1 to TRBJ2-2, with 10 bases aligning to TRBD2. Unmatched junction bases numbered 4, after V lost 0 bases and J lost 6 bases. CDR3 size: 15 residues. Germline-derived CDR1 and CDR2 are SQVTM and ANQGSEA. The CDR3 DNA sequence: TGCAGCGTTGAAGACAGCGGGAGGGCCCCCGGGGAGCTGTTTTTT. Translating it yields CSVEDSGRAPGELFF.

CDR3 in DNA: TGCGCCAGCAGCCCGGGACAGGGGGTAGGAGGGGCCAACGTCCTGACTTTC. It translates to CASSPGQGVGGANVLTF. The gene calls are TRBV5-1 and TRBJ2-6; 11 bases agree with TRBD1. CDR3 length equals 17 residues. Unmatched junction bases numbered 7, after V lost 4 bases and J lost 4 bases. The V gene's germline CDR1 is SGHRS and CDR2 YFSETQ.

The chain uses TRBV7-9 and TRBJ2-5, with D possibly TRBD2 on 5 matching bases. Germline values: CDR1 SEHNR, CDR2 FQNEAQ (reference sequence). With 3 bases removed from V and 4 bases from J, the gap between germline ends came to 12 bases. The CDR3 runs 14 residues. The CDR3: CASSLRVTGETQYF. CDR3 nucleotide sequence: TGTGCCAGCAGCTTGCGGGTAACTGGAGAGACCCAGTACTTC.

The gene calls are TRBV19 and TRBJ2-7; D perhaps matches TRBD2 (6 bases). V lost 2 bases and J 1 base, leaving 6 bases between the germline ends. This CDR3 is built from 13 residues. The germline CDR1 and CDR2 sequences are LNHDA and SQIVND (reference sequence). CDR3 sequence reads: CASSIRESYEQYF. The CDR3 DNA follows: TGTGCCAGTAGTATACGGGAGTCCTACGAGCAGTACTTC.

The sample holds one count of this clone. This rearrangement joins TRBV7-8 to TRBJ1-2; D is perhaps TRBD1 (5 bases). CDR3 length: 13 amino acids. V dropped 1 base and J dropped 8 bases, with 11 bases sitting between them. Germline loops: CDR1 SGHVS, CDR2 FQNEAQ. The CDR3 sequence: CASSLGGPYGYTF. The CDR3 region has the DNA TGTGCCAGCAGCTTAGGGGGCCCGTACGGCTACACCTTC.

The genes are TRBV19 and TRBJ2-7; unclear D gene. The length of the CDR3 is 13 residues. V was clipped by 8 bases and J by 4 bases, with 15 bases between them. Germline V lookup: CDR1 LNHDA, CDR2 SQIVND (reference sequence). The CDR3 DNA is TGTGCCAGTTCCCCCGGTTCTTTATACGAGCAGTACTTC. It encodes CASSPGSLYEQYF.

The chain employs TRBV4-1 and TRBJ2-7, with 7 positions matching TRBD2. V was clipped by 0 bases and J by 7 bases; unmatched bases: 9. The length of the CDR3 is 15 residues. Germline assignment: CDR1 MGHRA and CDR2 YSYEKL. The CDR3 bases are TGCGCCAGCAGCCAAGAGCTAGCGGTTGCGGTTGAGCAGTACTTC. It codes for CASSQELAVAVEQYF.